This section outlines one T cell receptor (beta chain) sequence together with its context. The sample comes from a study of blood T cell repertoires in COVID-19. Study overall: Collection of acute and convalescent COVID-19 samples took place in the United States, Italy and Spain.

Looked up from germline, CDR1 is LNHDA and CDR2 is SQIVND (reference sequence). The CDR3 loop spans 17 amino acids. V was pared by 2 bases and J by 4 bases, with 5 bases of the junction left unmatched. Per the authors' pipeline: Estimation of nucleated cell counts relied on the amplification of reference gene primers. Libraries were prepared by immunoSEQ multiplex PCR; TCRdb keeps only in-frame clonotypes and omits some of them. V, J and clone size are taken as reported in that table, and D and trimming were inferred from the DNA itself. The table has 91,000 or so clones, approximately 82% seen once.

J is TRBJ2-5 and V is TRBV19; 15 positions agree with TRBD2. Sequenced: peripheral blood. The origin of this receptor is a man aged 50 to 60 with active or convalescent COVID-19. CDR3 sequence (DNA): TGTGCCAGTAGTATATCCGGACTAGCGGGGGGGCGAGAGACCCAGTACTTC. It codes for CASSISGLAGGRETQYF.